This TCR beta chain was sequenced in a study of shared clonotypes between healthy human individuals (TCRdb year 2020). Background on the whole study: Three men and a couple of women, aged 18 to 49 years, made up the cohort. For each donor, three plates each were used for CD4 naive and CD4 memory, two plates were used for CD8 naive, and one plate was used for CD8 memory. To estimate repertoire size and how much clonotypes are shared between individuals, the study performed deep sequencing of blood TCR repertoires from a few healthy adults. To increase sequencing depth and limit assay-specific biases, different laboratories used diverse techniques to prepare libraries and sequence TCR repertoires. Per donor, leukapheresis produced somewhere between about 0.94 and 8.9 billion PBMCs. General study outcomes and caveats: Sampling was restricted to blood, and TCR repertoires in tissue are likely to differ from TCR repertoires in blood. Pairwise subsampling indicated that sequencing depth was expected to affect the degree of clonotype sharing among donors. The genetic and exposure-history diversity represented was limited by the small number of donors. Clonotypes shared by all four sorted-subset donors showed higher generation probabilities than non-shared clonotypes. Naive subsets generally had larger estimated clonotype richness than memory subsets did. Across four donors, approximately 5% of naive CD4, around 3.5% of naive CD8, 2.3% of memory CD4, and approximately 0.4% of memory CD8 clonotypes were shared. Even with the large sequencing depth, rarefaction of the sorted-subset datasets indicated that sequencing was incomplete.

V is clipped by 4 bases and J by 6 bases, and the sequence between their germline boundaries is 11 bases long. The CDR3 runs 12 residues from the cysteine to the phenylalanine. The only DNA kept is the CDR3, 36 bases in frame from the first base. Looking up the germline V gene yields CDR1 SGHDT and CDR2 YYEEEE. Using the deep immunoSEQ assay, multiplex PCR amplified TCR CDR3 regions from genomic DNA. Extracted genomic DNA from each cell subset was distributed evenly across all wells of several immunoSEQ 96-well plates, and each plate was treated as a replicate. For sorted subsets, about 220 ng of genomic DNA, equivalent to around 30,000 T cell genomes, went into each replicate PCR. Purified libraries were quantified with a Qubit 3.0 fluorometer, sized on a Bioanalyzer 2100, and re-quantified with the KAPA Library Quantification kit. Every immunoSEQ 96-well plate was sequenced on a dedicated single-read 150-cycle Illumina NextSeq 550 flow cell. As for the original processing: Because the immunoSEQ output included only junctional sequences and no quality scores, the filtering could not be the same as the filtering used for full-length reads. Sequences were annotated with PyIR, a Python wrapper for IgBLAST v1.9, and V/J genes and CDR3 were assigned using IMGT germline references. Reads with weak V/J assignments (E-value above 1e-6), missing CDR3, stop codons, out-of-frame junctions, or ambiguous translated residues were removed. A V3J clonotype was defined by an identical inferred V gene, J gene, and CDR3 amino acid sequence. Percentage overlap between repertoires was computed as shared unique clonotypes divided by the size of the smaller repertoire. Three approaches were used to assess repertoire richness: RTK rarefaction, the Chao1 estimator, and Recon v2.1 estimates of unobserved clonotypes. OLGA was used to compute generation probabilities for all TCRbeta clonotypes that the gDNA method yielded from four donors. TCRdb provides this immuneACCESS table in a form limited to in-frame rearrangements. Some clones are lacking; in checked studies, under half of them reflect an unresolved V gene, and why the rest are absent is not known. V and J calls and clone size are given by that table; D and trimming were obtained from the DNA. The sample profile shows just over 2,000,000 clones; roughly 96% of them were found once. More than 0.1% of the sample belongs to the ten largest clones.

The donors were healthy, HIV-negative adults with no recently reported acute infections or vaccinations. All donors were Caucasian adults living in Nashville, Tennessee, USA. CD4+ T cells were enriched by magnetic negative selection; naive cells were then positively selected on CD45RA, and the negative fraction formed the memory subset. After blood collection by leukapheresis, PBMCs were isolated using Ficoll-Histopaque density gradient centrifugation and then cryopreserved in the vapor phase of liquid nitrogen. Analytical flow cytometry was used to check the purity and quantity of each magnetically sorted T cell population. Genomic DNA was isolated from every sorted fraction and measured by UV absorbance on a Nanodrop 2000c. Comment on this clone: The specificity of this receptor is unknown. No base-level quality is on record; no much larger clone is a single base apart.

The sequence links TRBV5-6 to TRBJ2-7, and TRBD1 may be the D gene, going by 6 matching bases. This receptor was identified in a man aged 18-30 years in good health. Source material: naive CD4+ T cells sorted from blood. The cell subset or site label, read with the paper, signifies: CD45RA+ positively selected. At the DNA level, the sequence is TGTGCCAGCAGCGTCACAGGGACCGAGCAGTACTTC. Translation gives CASSVTGTEQYF.